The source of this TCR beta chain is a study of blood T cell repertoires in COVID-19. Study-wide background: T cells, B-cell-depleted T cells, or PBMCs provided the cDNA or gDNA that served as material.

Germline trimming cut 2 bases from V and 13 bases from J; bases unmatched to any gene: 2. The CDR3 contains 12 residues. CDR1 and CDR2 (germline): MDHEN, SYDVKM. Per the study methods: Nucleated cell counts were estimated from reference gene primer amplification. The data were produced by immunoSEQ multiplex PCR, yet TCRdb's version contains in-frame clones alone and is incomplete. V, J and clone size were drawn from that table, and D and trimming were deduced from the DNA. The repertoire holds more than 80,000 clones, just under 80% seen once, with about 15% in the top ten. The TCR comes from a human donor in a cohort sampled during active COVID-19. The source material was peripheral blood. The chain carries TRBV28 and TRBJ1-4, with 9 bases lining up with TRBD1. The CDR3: CASSLGTGRLFF. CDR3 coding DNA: TGTGCCAGCAGTTTAGGGACAGGGCGACTGTTTTTT.